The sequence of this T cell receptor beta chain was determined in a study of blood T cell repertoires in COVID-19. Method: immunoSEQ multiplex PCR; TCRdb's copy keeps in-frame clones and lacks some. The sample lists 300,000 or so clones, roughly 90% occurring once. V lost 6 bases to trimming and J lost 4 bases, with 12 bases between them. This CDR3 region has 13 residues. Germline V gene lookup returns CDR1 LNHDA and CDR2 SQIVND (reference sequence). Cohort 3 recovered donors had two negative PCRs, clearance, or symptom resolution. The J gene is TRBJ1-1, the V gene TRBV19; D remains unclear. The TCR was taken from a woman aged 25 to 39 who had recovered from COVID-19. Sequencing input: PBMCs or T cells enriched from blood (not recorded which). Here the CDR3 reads CASSRSPVTEAFF. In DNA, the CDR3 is TGTGCCAGTAGCAGGTCCCCGGTCACTGAAGCTTTCTTT.